This T cell receptor beta chain emerged from a study of blood T cell repertoires in COVID-19. Sequencing was performed with immunoSEQ multiplex PCR; in TCRdb, only in-frame clones are kept and a portion is missing. The sample shows some 52,000 clones, about 90% of them seen only once. The receptor was derived from a human donor with active COVID-19. The donor label of this sample is uncertain. The sample consisted of peripheral blood.

The CDR3 here is CASSLGASGENEQFF. Here the CDR3 DNA reads TGTGCCAGCAGCTTAGGGGCTAGCGGGGAAAATGAGCAGTTCTTC. This sequence joins TRBV7-9 and TRBJ2-1, with TRBD2 identical over 9 bases. Looked up from germline, CDR1 is SEHNR and CDR2 is FQNEAQ (reference sequence). The V segment lost 1 base and the J segment 7 bases; nucleotides outside the gene matches: 5. The CDR3 is 15 residues long.